The 21 T cell receptor beta chains below were found in one sample sequenced in a study of blood T cell repertoires in COVID-19. Profiling relied on immunoSEQ multiplex PCR, and the TCRdb table lists in-frame clones only, not all of them. The sample contains under 250,000 clones, approximately 80% of which appear only once. Sequencing was done on a sample of PBMCs or T cells enriched from blood (not recorded which). Receptors were obtained from a woman aged 60-75 years who had recovered from COVID-19.

The rearrangement links TRBV18 to TRBJ2-6; D unresolved. Trimming removed 6 bases from V and 0 bases from J, with 6 bases in between. The CDR3 contains 14 residues. The germline CDR1 and CDR2 sequences are KGHSH and LQKENI. The chain's CDR3 is CASSESSGANVLTF. The CDR3 nucleotides read TGTGCCAGCTCCGAGAGCTCTGGGGCCAACGTCCTGACTTTC.

V is TRBV12-5 and J is TRBJ2-2; weak D call: TRBD2 (6 bases). The V gene's germline CDR1 is LGHNT and CDR2 FRNRAP. This CDR3 is built from 17 residues. V lost 2 bases, J lost 3 bases, and 16 bases lay in between. The CDR3 loop is CASGLPPDWEDTGELFF. The CDR3 nucleotides are TGTGCTAGTGGTTTGCCCCCTGATTGGGAGGACACCGGGGAGCTGTTTTTT.

The chain uses TRBV29-1 and TRBJ2-7; 7 bases agree with TRBD1. The CDR3 spans 13 residues. Trimming took 5 bases from V and 5 from J; bases not matched to a gene: 9. Germline V lookup: CDR1 SQVTM, CDR2 ANQGSEA. In nucleotides, the CDR3 is TGCAGCGTTTCACGAGGGGGCGCCAACGAGCAGTACTTC. Its translation is CSVSRGGANEQYF.

The chain carries TRBV2 and TRBJ2-1; 11 nucleotides align to TRBD2. Germline V gene sequence: CDR1 SNHLY, CDR2 FYNNEI. J lost 10 bases, V lost 10 bases, and 15 bases had no gene match. There are 15 residues in the CDR3. For the CDR3, the DNA is TGTGCCAAACAAATAGCGGGGGGGCCGGGGAGCGAGCAGTTCTTC. Translating it yields CAKQIAGGPGSEQFF.

This clone occurred a few times. The chain joins TRBV6-5 to TRBJ2-5; D may be TRBD1 (5 bases). V lost 8 bases, J lost 4 bases, and 14 bases lay in between. This CDR3 is built from 13 residues. The germline CDR1 and CDR2 sequences are MNHEY and SVGAGI. CDR3 in DNA: TGTGCCAGCCACAGGTACCCGGGAGAGACCCAGTACTTC. Protein sequence: CASHRYPGETQYF.

This chain links TRBV28 with TRBJ1-2; D is ambiguous. The germline V gene encodes CDR1 MDHEN and CDR2 SYDVKM. Trimming took 6 bases from V and 7 from J, leaving 15 bases between them. The CDR3 runs 13 residues. CDR3 region: CASRLGLLAGYTF. In DNA, the CDR3 is TGTGCCAGCAGGTTAGGGCTCTTGGCTGGCTACACCTTC.

This clone was seen a handful of times. The gene calls are TRBV7-2 and TRBJ1-1, with unresolved D. Trimming cost V 4 bases and J 6 bases, with 12 bases left between them. The CDR3 is 13 residues long. Germline V gives CDR1 SGHTA, CDR2 FQGNSA. CDR3 loop: CASSSNPGSEAFF. CDR3 DNA: TGTGCCAGCAGCTCAAATCCGGGGTCTGAAGCTTTCTTT.

The chain links TRBV7-2 to TRBJ1-6, with D perhaps matching TRBD1 (5 bases). This CDR3 has 15 amino acids. CDR1 and CDR2 from the germline V gene are SGHTA and FQGNSA. V was clipped by 8 bases and J by 1 base, with 12 bases between them. CDR3 amino acids: CASSGGGSYNSPLHF. The DNA of the CDR3 is TGTGCCAGCTCCGGGGGAGGTTCCTATAATTCACCCCTCCACTTT. Based on the CDR3 plus reference TRBV7-2 and TRBJ1-6, the full variable domain is GAGVSQSPSNKVTEKGKDVELRCDPISGHTALYWYRQSLGQGLEFLIYFQGNSAPDKSGLPSDRFSAERTGGSVSTLTIQRTQQEDSAVYLCASSGGGSYNSPLHFGNGTRLTVT.

This clone was counted only a few times. This chain connects TRBV6-1 to TRBJ1-2, with 7 positions matching TRBD1. The CDR3 length is 15 residues. Germline V CDR1 and CDR2: MNHNS, SASEGT. V gave up 1 base and J gave up 4 bases; unmatched junction bases: 6. CDR3 amino acids: CASSEETGLGYGYTF. Written as DNA, the CDR3 is TGTGCCAGCAGTGAAGAGACAGGGCTGGGCTATGGCTACACCTTC.

This clone was detected only a few times. The chain combines TRBV7-2 with TRBJ1-2; D not resolved. There are 15 residues in the CDR3. Trimming took off 5 bases at V and 0 bases at J, with 13 bases between the two ends. The V gene's germline CDR1 is SGHTA and CDR2 FQGNSA. DNA of the CDR3: TGTGCCAGCAGCCAATATCCGTTAGCTAACTATGGCTACACCTTC. It is translated as CASSQYPLANYGYTF.

The CDR3 region is CASGLGLMTSATKYEQYF. For the CDR3, the DNA is TGTGCTAGTGGTTTGGGGCTCATGACTAGCGCGACTAAGTACGAGCAGTACTTC. J is TRBJ2-7 and V is TRBV12-5; TRBD2 agrees at 8 bases. After removal of 1 base from V and 4 bases from J, the junction contained 15 bases not matched to a gene. From germline, CDR1 is LGHNT and CDR2 FRNRAP. The CDR3 loop spans 18 amino acids.

In this sample, this clone turned up a few times. The rearrangement uses TRBV19 and TRBJ2-7, with 7 nucleotides matching TRBD1. V dropped 5 bases and J dropped 6; count of bases not matched to a gene: 10. The germline CDR1 and CDR2 sequences are LNHDA and SQIVND (reference sequence). The CDR3 runs 14 residues. DNA for the CDR3: TGTGCCAGTAGTTTGGACAGGAGGTCGGCCGAGCAGTACTTC. Translated: CASSLDRRSAEQYF.

This clone was detected a few times. The chain has TRBV21-1 and TRBJ2-3; TRBD2, as called in the table, went unchecked against the DNA. TRBV21-1 is designated a pseudogene. This CDR3 comprises 14 residues. CDR3 sequence: CASIGGRPGDTQYF. The CDR3 DNA sequence: TGTGCCAGCATTGGTGGCCGACCCGGGGATACGCAGTATTTT.

The chain links TRBV2 to TRBJ1-2, with 12 positions matching TRBD1. This CDR3 region has 15 residues. Germline assignment: CDR1 SNHLY and CDR2 FYNNEI. Unmatched junction bases numbered 4, after V lost 2 bases and J lost 6 bases. In nucleotides, the CDR3 is TGTGCCAGCAGTGAACAGGGACAGGGGGCGGATGGCTACACCTTC. It codes for CASSEQGQGADGYTF. Full variable domain (outside the CDR3, taken from reference TRBV2 and TRBJ1-2): EPEVTQTPSHQVTQMGQEVILRCVPISNHLYFYWYRQILGQKVEFLVSFYNNEISEKSEIFDDQFSVERPDGSNFTLKIRSTKLEDSAMYFCASSEQGQGADGYTFGSGTRLTVV.

The rearrangement joins TRBV29-1 to TRBJ1-5; possible D gene TRBD1, 5 bases. The CDR3 length is 12 residues. CDR1 and CDR2 from the germline V gene are SQVTM and ANQGSEA. V lost 4 bases and J lost 4, with 8 bases in between. CDR3 in amino acids: CSVAGQNQPQHF. Written as DNA, the CDR3 is TGCAGCGTTGCAGGGCAAAATCAGCCCCAGCATTTT.

The V call is TRBV27, the J call TRBJ1-5, with TRBD1 matching over 10 bases. Per germline, CDR1 MNHEY and CDR2 SMNVEV (reference sequence). J gave up 6 bases and V 4 bases, and 9 bases lay outside the gene matches. The CDR3 contains 16 residues. DNA for the CDR3: TGTGCCAGCAGTTACGGGACAGGGGTAGACGCTCAGCCCCAGCATTTT. This translates into CASSYGTGVDAQPQHF.

This rearrangement joins TRBV7-2 to TRBJ2-3; 8 bases line up with TRBD1. The CDR3 sequence is 13 residues long. Germline values: CDR1 SGHTA, CDR2 FQGNSA. V shed 6 bases, J shed 9 bases, and the junction held 8 bases outside the gene matches. This chain's CDR3 is CASRADRVGTQYF. For the CDR3, the DNA is TGTGCCAGCAGGGCGGACAGGGTTGGGACGCAGTATTTT.

This clone has a single count. This chain's CDR3 is CASRLPLAGRISGTDTQYF. CDR3 DNA sequence: TGTGCAAGTCGCTTGCCGCTAGCGGGACGTATCTCTGGCACAGATACGCAGTATTTT. J is TRBJ2-3 and V is TRBV12-2; the table's D call, TRBD2, has no DNA check behind it. TRBV12-2 corresponds to a pseudogene. The CDR3 spans 19 residues.

This clone has only one observation. The chain carries TRBV19 and TRBJ1-1, with TRBD1 matching 8 bases. Germline CDR1 is LNHDA and CDR2 is SQIVND (reference sequence). The CDR3 is made up of 14 amino acids. Trimming took 3 bases from V and 4 from J; bases not matched to a gene: 4. CDR3 nucleotides: TGTGCCAGTAGTATTGACAGGGGAGGCACTGAAGCTTTCTTT. Its protein is CASSIDRGGTEAFF. Combining the CDR3 with reference TRBV19 and TRBJ1-1 gives the whole variable domain DGGITQSPKYLFRKEGQNVTLSCEQNLNHDAMYWYRQDPGQGLRLIYYSQIVNDFQKGDIAEGYSVSREKKESFPLTVTSAQKNPTAFYLCASSIDRGGTEAFFGQGTRLTVV.

V and J are TRBV10-1 and TRBJ1-2; 8 positions agree with TRBD1. With 6 bases clipped from V and 5 bases from J, the junction kept 8 bases outside the gene matches. From germline, CDR1 is WNHNN and CDR2 SYGVQD (reference sequence). This CDR3 region has 14 residues. CDR3 sequence: CASREGQGNYGYTF. In DNA, the CDR3 is TGCGCCAGCAGGGAAGGACAGGGTAATTATGGCTACACCTTC.

The genes are TRBV5-6 and TRBJ1-4; 7 nucleotides agree with TRBD1. The ends lost 5 bases at V and 8 bases at J; junction bases unmatched: 6. Germline V gene data show CDR1 as SGHDT and CDR2 as YYEEEE. The CDR3 consists of 13 residues. The CDR3 spells CASSFDRDEKLFF. The CDR3 DNA sequence: TGTGCCAGCAGTTTCGACAGGGACGAAAAACTGTTTTTT.